This T cell receptor (beta chain) was sequenced for a study of T cells in Graves' hyperthyroidism and ophthalmopathy. Overall study results and limits: Most thyroid clonotypes expanded above 0.001 were also detected in blood.

If no ophthalmopathy progression occurred within 18 months, Graves' hyperthyroidism was stable. Criteria for exclusion of patients were uncontrolled infection, other autoimmune disease, pregnancy or lactation. Fresh peripheral blood, approximately 10 ml, was the source of the PBMCs. RNA transcripts yielded amplified TCR beta CDR3 regions. The HTBI primer set was used in a first-round RT-PCR of the TCR CDR3. TCRdb independently ran MiXCR on the multiplex PCR reads; one entry per CDR3 protein. This table has about 560,000 distinct CDR3 sequences, 16% appearing once. This clonotype came up a few times. The antigen remains unidentified. Sequencing input: blood. This clonotype was sampled from a woman between 18 and 29 years old with Graves' hyperthyroidism.

CDR3 nucleotide sequence: TGCGCCAGCAGCTTGGACAGTTCTATCACAGATACGCAGTATTTT. This gives the protein CASSLDSSITDTQYF. This rearrangement joins TRBV5-1 to TRBJ2-3; D unclear. Per the germline V gene, CDR1 is SGHRS and CDR2 is YFSETQ. The CDR3 is 15 amino acids. Trimming removed 0 bases at V and 2 bases at J, with 10 bases between.